A selection of T cell receptor beta chains follows, all from one sample in a study of cytotoxic CD8 clonotypes in ibrutinib-treated CLL. The method was immunoSEQ multiplex PCR; TCRdb's version includes in-frame clones alone and lacks a portion of them. The repertoire holds hundreds of thousands of clones, with under 70% as singletons. The material was PBMCs, obtained after 36 months of ibrutinib treatment. The receptor set was obtained from a human donor with chronic lymphocytic leukemia. The CDR3 runs from the conserved cysteine through the conserved F or W. D genes are given only for firm matches. A clone size is listed for some rows: how often the clone was seen (once, few, many), or a class if it is expanded.

v_gene,len,abundance,j_gene,d_gene,CDR3nt,CDR3aa
TRBV6-4,13,once,TRBJ2-3,.,TGTGCCAGCAGTGAATTGGGTTCAGATACGCAGTATTTT,CASSELGSDTQYF
TRBV11-2,16,.,TRBJ1-3,.,TGTGCCAGCAGCTTAGATGTCGACGCCTCTGGAAACACCATATATTTT,CASSLDVDASGNTIYF
TRBV11-1,15,.,TRBJ2-3,TRBD2,TGTGCCAGCAGCTCGATAGCGGGAGGGGAAGATACGCAGTATTTT,CASSSIAGGEDTQYF
TRBV5-6,13,.,TRBJ1-2,.,TGTGCCAGCTTAAGGGCAAATAACTATGGCTACACCTTC,CASLRANNYGYTF
TRBV10-2,12,.,TRBJ2-7,.,TGCGCCAGCAGCACTAGTCACTACGAGCAGTACTTC,CASSTSHYEQYF
TRBV29-1,13,.,TRBJ2-7,.,TGCAGCGGCCTAACAGGGGAGGGCTACGAGCAGTACTTC,CSGLTGEGYEQYF
TRBV5-1,14,.,TRBJ2-7,.,TGCGCCAGCAGCTTGTCCGGGGGGCTCAGCGAGCAGTACTTC,CASSLSGGLSEQYF
TRBV7-9,15,.,TRBJ1-3,.,TGTGCCAGCAGCTTAGATGGGCCCTCTGGAAACACCATATATTTT,CASSLDGPSGNTIYF
TRBV9,13,few,TRBJ2-1,.,TGTGCCAGCAGCTCCGATGGGTACAATGAGCAGTTCTTC,CASSSDGYNEQFF
TRBV29-1,13,.,TRBJ2-3,.,TGCAGCGTTGCGTGGGGGGTTCCAGATACGCAGTATTTT,CSVAWGVPDTQYF
TRBV29-1,12,few,TRBJ1-2,.,TGCAGCGTTGGGACTCCAGGGGATGGCTACACCTTC,CSVGTPGDGYTF
TRBV6-5,15,once,TRBJ2-1,TRBD2,TGTGCCAGCACGGTGAATCTAGCGGGAGTAAGAGAGCAGTTCTTC,CASTVNLAGVREQFF
TRBV19,14,.,TRBJ1-2,.,TGTGCCAGTAGTACCGCCGGACGTGGAAATGGCTACACCTTC,CASSTAGRGNGYTF
TRBV9,16,.,TRBJ1-1,.,TGTGCCAGCAGCGTAGTGTCAGGAAGGGGGAACACTGAAGCTTTCTTT,CASSVVSGRGNTEAFF
TRBV7-2,12,.,TRBJ2-1,.,TGTGCCTGCCGGCATGGGAGGAATGAGCAGTTCTTC,CACRHGRNEQFF
TRBV9,15,.,TRBJ2-1,.,TGTGCCAGCAGCGTAGAACAGGTGGGTTACAATGAGCAGTTCTTC,CASSVEQVGYNEQFF
TRBV2,16,.,TRBJ1-3,.,TGTGCCAGCAGTGGTCGGGGTACGCCTACTGGAAACACCATATATTTT,CASSGRGTPTGNTIYF
TRBV9,15,.,TRBJ2-7,TRBD2,TGTGCCAGCAGCGTATTGGCGGGAGCACTCTACGAGCAGTACTTC,CASSVLAGALYEQYF
TRBV5-1,13,few,TRBJ2-7,.,TGCGCCAGCAGTCTGACAGGCATCTACGAGCAGTACTTC,CASSLTGIYEQYF
TRBV6-6,14,.,TRBJ2-7,.,TGTGCCAGCAGCTCGGGGCTCCCATTCCCCGAGCAGTACTTC,CASSSGLPFPEQYF
TRBV15,14,.,TRBJ1-4,.,TGTGCCACCAGCACCGTGGGGGCGAATGAAAAACTGTTTTTT,CATSTVGANEKLFF
TRBV5-1,15,.,TRBJ1-6,.,TGCGCCAGCAGCTTAGGACGGGTGTGGAATTCACCCCTCCACTTT,CASSLGRVWNSPLHF
TRBV19,15,.,TRBJ1-4,.,TGTGCCACCCTCAAGGTGGGGGGAAGAGGAGAAAAACTGTTTTTT,CATLKVGGRGEKLFF
TRBV7-2,15,few,TRBJ2-3,TRBD2,TGTGCCAGCAGCTTAAGGGGAGCGGGGATAGATACGCAGTATTTT,CASSLRGAGIDTQYF
TRBV28,14,.,TRBJ2-7,.,TGTGCCAGCAGTTTGAGCCCGGGGGTTTACGAGCAGTACTTC,CASSLSPGVYEQYF
TRBV5-1,13,.,TRBJ2-5,.,TGCGCCAGCAGAGGGGAGGTCCAAGAGACCCAGTACTTC,CASRGEVQETQYF
TRBV15,13,few,TRBJ2-7,.,TGTGCCACCAGCAGAGCCGGGAACTACGAGCAGTACTTC,CATSRAGNYEQYF
TRBV7-3,13,.,TRBJ2-7,TRBD2,TGTGCCAGCAGCTTAAGCGGGAGTCGCGAGCAGTACTTC,CASSLSGSREQYF
TRBV6-1,14,.,TRBJ1-5,.,TGTGCCAGCAGTGAGTCTGGGTTGAATCAGCCCCAGCATTTT,CASSESGLNQPQHF
TRBV7-8,13,few,TRBJ2-7,.,TGTGCCAGCAGCTTAGCGCAGTCCTACGAGCAGTACTTC,CASSLAQSYEQYF
TRBV7-3,13,.,TRBJ2-1,TRBD1,TGTGCCAGCAGCCCCAACAGGGGCGTTGAGCAGTTCTTC,CASSPNRGVEQFF
TRBV19,16,.,TRBJ2-7,TRBD2,TGTGCCAGTAGTAGAGATAGCGGGAGGGCCCTGTACGAGCAGTACTTC,CASSRDSGRALYEQYF
TRBV7-2,13,.,TRBJ1-4,.,TGTGCCAGCAGCTTAGGGTTGAATGAAAAACTGTTTTTT,CASSLGLNEKLFF
TRBV11-3,16,.,TRBJ2-7,TRBD2,TGTGCCAGCAGCTTAGATTCTAGCGGGGGGGCCTACGAGCAGTACTTC,CASSLDSSGGAYEQYF
TRBV27,16,.,TRBJ2-1,.,TGTGCCAGCAGTTTACGGGACACAGGCTACTACAATGAGCAGTTCTTC,CASSLRDTGYYNEQFF
TRBV11-2,15,.,TRBJ2-7,.,TGTGCCAGCAGCTCGATCCGGGCTACCTCCTACGAGCAGTACTTC,CASSSIRATSYEQYF
TRBV9,18,.,TRBJ2-3,TRBD1,TGTGCCAGCAGCGTAGAACCAGGGACAGGGGGAGACACAGATACGCAGTATTTT,CASSVEPGTGGDTDTQYF
TRBV7-8,14,few,TRBJ1-1,.,TGTGCCAGCAGCTTAGGTGGGGGATCCACTGAAGCTTTCTTT,CASSLGGGSTEAFF
TRBV5-5,14,.,TRBJ2-7,.,TGTGCCAGCAGCGGGGGTAGGGGCGTGGACGAGCAGTACTTC,CASSGGRGVDEQYF
TRBV7-2,15,few,TRBJ2-2,.,TGTGCCAGCAGCTTAAATTCCGGGAACACCGGGGAGCTGTTTTTT,CASSLNSGNTGELFF
TRBV27,14,.,TRBJ2-2,.,TGTGCCAGCAGTCGCAGGCCGGACACCGGGGAGCTGTTTTTT,CASSRRPDTGELFF
TRBV2,11,few,TRBJ1-2,.,TGTGCCAGCAGTCGGACTATTGGCTACACCTTC,CASSRTIGYTF
TRBV11-2,11,.,TRBJ1-4,.,TGTGCCAGCAGCTCCCGAGTAAAACTGTTTTTT,CASSSRVKLFF
TRBV7-6,12,.,TRBJ1-2,TRBD1,TGTGCCAGCAGCTACAGGGGAGGGGACTACACCTTC,CASSYRGGDYTF
TRBV9,15,.,TRBJ2-1,TRBD1,TGTGCCAGCAGCGTAGTAGGGGGCCGCCAGCATGAGCAGTTCTTC,CASSVVGGRQHEQFF
TRBV11-2,13,.,TRBJ2-7,.,TGTGCCAGCAGCCTCGGGCAGAACTACGAGCAGTACTTC,CASSLGQNYEQYF
TRBV9,14,.,TRBJ2-1,.,TGTGCCAGCAGCGTAGAAAACAGGGCCAATGAGCAGTTCTTC,CASSVENRANEQFF
TRBV7-6,13,.,TRBJ1-5,.,TGTGCCAGCAGCTTAGAACGGGAGCAGCCCCAGCATTTT,CASSLEREQPQHF
TRBV28,14,.,TRBJ2-7,.,TGTGCCAGCAGTGAACAGGGTGGGGTATACGAGCAGTACTTC,CASSEQGGVYEQYF